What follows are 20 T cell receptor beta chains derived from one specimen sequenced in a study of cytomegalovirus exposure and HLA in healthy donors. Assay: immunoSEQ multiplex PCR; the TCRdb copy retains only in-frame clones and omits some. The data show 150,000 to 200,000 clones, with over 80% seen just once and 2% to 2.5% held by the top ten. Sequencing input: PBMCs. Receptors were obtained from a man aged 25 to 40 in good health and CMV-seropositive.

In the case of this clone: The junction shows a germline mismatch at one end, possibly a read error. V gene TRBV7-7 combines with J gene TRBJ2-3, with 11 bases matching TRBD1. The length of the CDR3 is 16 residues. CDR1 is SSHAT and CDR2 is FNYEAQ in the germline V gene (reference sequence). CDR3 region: CASSLGQGAFGDTQYF. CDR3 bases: TGTGCTAGCAGCCTCGGACAGGGGGCCTTTGGAGATACGCAGTATTTT.

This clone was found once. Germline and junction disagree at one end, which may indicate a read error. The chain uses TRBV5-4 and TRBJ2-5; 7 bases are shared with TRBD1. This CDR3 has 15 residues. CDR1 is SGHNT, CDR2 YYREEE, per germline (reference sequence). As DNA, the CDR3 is TGTGCCAGCAGCTCAAGAACGGGACAGCAAGAGTCCCAGTACTTC. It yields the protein CASSSRTGQQESQYF.

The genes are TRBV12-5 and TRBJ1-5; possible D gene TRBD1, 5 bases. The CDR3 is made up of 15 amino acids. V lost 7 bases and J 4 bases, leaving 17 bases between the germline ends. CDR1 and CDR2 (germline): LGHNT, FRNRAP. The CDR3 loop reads CASVNPGTSNQPQHF. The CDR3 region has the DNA TGTGCTAGTGTCAACCCAGGGACTTCGAATCAGCCCCAGCATTTT. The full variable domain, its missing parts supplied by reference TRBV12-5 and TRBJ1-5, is DARVTQTPRHKVTEMGQEVTMRCQPILGHNTVFWYRQTMMQGLELLAYFRNRAPLDDSGMPKDRFSAEMPDATLATLKIQPSEPRDSAVYFCASVNPGTSNQPQHFGDGTRLSIL.

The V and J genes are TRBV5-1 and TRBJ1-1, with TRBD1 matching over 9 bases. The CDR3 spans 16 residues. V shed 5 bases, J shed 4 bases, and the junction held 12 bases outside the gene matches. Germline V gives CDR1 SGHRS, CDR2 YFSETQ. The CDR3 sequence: CASSPSGTGLSTEAFF. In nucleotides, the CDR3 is TGCGCCAGCAGTCCCTCAGGGACAGGGCTAAGCACTGAAGCTTTCTTT.

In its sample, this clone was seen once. Here the CDR3 reads CASSPRDYGYTF. As DNA, the CDR3 is TGTGCCAGCAGCCCTCGAGACTATGGCTACACCTTC. The V and J genes are TRBV7-9 and TRBJ1-2; D call uncertain. Germline values: CDR1 SEHNR, CDR2 FQNEAQ (reference sequence). The CDR3 has 12 amino acids. V was trimmed by 5 bases and J by 3 bases, leaving 7 bases between them.

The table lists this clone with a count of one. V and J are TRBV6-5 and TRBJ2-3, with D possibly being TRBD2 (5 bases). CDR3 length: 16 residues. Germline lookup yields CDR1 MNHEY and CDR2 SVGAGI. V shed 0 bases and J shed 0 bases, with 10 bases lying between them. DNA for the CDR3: TGTGCCAGCAGTTACTCGGCGGGCCTTAGCACAGATACGCAGTATTTT. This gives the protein CASSYSAGLSTDTQYF.

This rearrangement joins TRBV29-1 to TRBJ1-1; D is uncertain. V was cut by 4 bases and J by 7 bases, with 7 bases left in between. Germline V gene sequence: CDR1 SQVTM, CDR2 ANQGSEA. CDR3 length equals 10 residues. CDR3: CSVGYSEAFF. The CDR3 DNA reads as TGCAGCGTTGGATACAGTGAAGCTTTCTTT. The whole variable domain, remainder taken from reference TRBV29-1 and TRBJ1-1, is SAVISQKPSRDICQRGTSLTIQCQVDSQVTMMFWYRQQPGQSLTLIATANQGSEATYESGFVIDKFPISRPNLTFSTLTVSNMSPEDSSIYLCSVGYSEAFFGQGTRLTVV.

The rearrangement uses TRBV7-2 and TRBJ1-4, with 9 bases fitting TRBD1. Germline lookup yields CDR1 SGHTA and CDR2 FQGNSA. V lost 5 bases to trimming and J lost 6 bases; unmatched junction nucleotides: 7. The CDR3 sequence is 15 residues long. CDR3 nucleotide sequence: TGTGCCAGCAGCGGACGGACAGGGGTGGATGAAAAACTGTTTTTT. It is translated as CASSGRTGVDEKLFF.

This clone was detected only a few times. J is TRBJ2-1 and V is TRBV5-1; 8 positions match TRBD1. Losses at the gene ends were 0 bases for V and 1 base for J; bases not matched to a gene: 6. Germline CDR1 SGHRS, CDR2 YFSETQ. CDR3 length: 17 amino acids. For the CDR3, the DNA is TGCGCCAGCAGCTTGGCCGGGGGACAGGATTCCTACAATGAGCAGTTCTTC. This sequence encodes CASSLAGGQDSYNEQFF.

CDR3 in DNA: TGCGCCAGCAGCTTGGACGTCCTCGCGGGACTTGAAGCTTTCTTT. The encoded protein is CASSLDVLAGLEAFF. The chain combines TRBV5-1 with TRBJ1-1; D perhaps matches TRBD1 (5 bases). V lost 0 bases and J 7 bases, leaving 16 bases between the germline ends. The CDR3 contains 15 residues. Germline V CDR1 and CDR2: SGHRS, YFSETQ. The whole variable domain, filled in from reference TRBV5-1 and TRBJ1-1, reads KAGVTQTPRYLIKTRGQQVTLSCSPISGHRSVSWYQQTPGQGLQFLFEYFSETQRNKGNFPGRFSGRQFSNSRSEMNVSTLELGDSALYLCASSLDVLAGLEAFFGQGTRLTVV.

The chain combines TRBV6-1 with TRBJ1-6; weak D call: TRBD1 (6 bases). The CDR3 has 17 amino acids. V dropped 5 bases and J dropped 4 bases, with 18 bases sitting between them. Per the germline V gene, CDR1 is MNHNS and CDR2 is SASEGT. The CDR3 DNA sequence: TGTGCCAGCAGTCAAGTGGTTCGGACAGTATATAATTCACCCCTCCACTTT. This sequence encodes CASSQVVRTVYNSPLHF.

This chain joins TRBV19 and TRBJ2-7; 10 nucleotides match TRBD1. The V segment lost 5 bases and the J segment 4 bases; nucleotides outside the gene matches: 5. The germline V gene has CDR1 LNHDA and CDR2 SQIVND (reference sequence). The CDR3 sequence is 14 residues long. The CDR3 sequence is CASSGRDRGYEQYF. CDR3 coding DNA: TGTGCCAGTAGTGGCCGGGACAGGGGATACGAGCAGTACTTC.

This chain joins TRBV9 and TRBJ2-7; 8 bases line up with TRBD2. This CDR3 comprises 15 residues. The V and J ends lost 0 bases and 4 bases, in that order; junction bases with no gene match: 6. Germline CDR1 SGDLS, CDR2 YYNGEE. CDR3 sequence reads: CASSVAGSGGYEQYF. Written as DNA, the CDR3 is TGTGCCAGCAGCGTAGCTGGGAGCGGGGGTTACGAGCAGTACTTC.

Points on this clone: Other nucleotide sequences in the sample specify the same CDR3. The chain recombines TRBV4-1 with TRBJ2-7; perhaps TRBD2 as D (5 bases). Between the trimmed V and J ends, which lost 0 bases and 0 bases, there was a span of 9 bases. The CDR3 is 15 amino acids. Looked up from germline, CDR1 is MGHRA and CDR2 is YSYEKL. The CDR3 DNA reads TGCGCCAGCAGCCAAGATCTTGCGGGCTCCTACGAGCAGTACTTC. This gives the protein CASSQDLAGSYEQYF.

The CDR3 DNA sequence: TGTGCCAGCACCCTGGGAGCGGGACTTAACTATGGCTACACCTTC. It translates to CASTLGAGLNYGYTF. The genes are TRBV7-9 and TRBJ1-2; a possible D gene is TRBD1 (5 bases). Between the trimmed V and J ends, which lost 7 bases and 1 base, there was a span of 16 bases. The CDR3 runs to 15 residues. From germline, CDR1 is SEHNR and CDR2 FQNEAQ (reference sequence).

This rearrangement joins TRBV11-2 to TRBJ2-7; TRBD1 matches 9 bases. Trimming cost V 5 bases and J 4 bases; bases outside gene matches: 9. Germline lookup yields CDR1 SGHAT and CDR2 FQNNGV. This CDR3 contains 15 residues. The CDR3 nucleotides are TGTGCCAGCAGCCTACCGGGACAGGGAGTGTACGAGCAGTACTTC. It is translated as CASSLPGQGVYEQYF.

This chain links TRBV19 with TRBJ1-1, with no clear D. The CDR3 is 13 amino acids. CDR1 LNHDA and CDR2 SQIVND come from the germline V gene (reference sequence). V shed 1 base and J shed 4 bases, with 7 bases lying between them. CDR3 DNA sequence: TGTGCCAGTAGTATAGGCCGGGGCACTGAAGCTTTCTTT. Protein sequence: CASSIGRGTEAFF.

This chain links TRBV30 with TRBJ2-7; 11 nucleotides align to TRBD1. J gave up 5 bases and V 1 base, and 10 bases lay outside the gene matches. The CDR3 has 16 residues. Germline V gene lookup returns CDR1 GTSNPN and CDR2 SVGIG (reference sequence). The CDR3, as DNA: TGTGCCTGGAGTGCGGGACAGGGGGGCAGGTGGGACGAGCAGTACTTC. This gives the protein CAWSAGQGGRWDEQYF.

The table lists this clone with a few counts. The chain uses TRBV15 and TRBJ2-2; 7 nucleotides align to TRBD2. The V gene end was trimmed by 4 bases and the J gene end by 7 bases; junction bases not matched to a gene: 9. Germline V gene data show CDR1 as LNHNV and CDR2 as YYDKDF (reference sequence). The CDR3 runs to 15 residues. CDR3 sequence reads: CATSKIRLAGGELFF. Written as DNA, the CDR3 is TGTGCCACCAGCAAGATCCGACTAGCAGGCGGGGAGCTGTTTTTT.

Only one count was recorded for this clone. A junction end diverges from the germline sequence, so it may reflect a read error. CDR3 DNA sequence: TGTGCTAGCAGCTTAGCGGCAGCGGGGGACGGGGAGCTGTTTTTT. The encoded protein is CASSLAAAGDGELFF. The chain links TRBV7-7 to TRBJ2-2; 8 bases align to TRBD2. Germline V gene sequence: CDR1 SSHAT, CDR2 FNYEAQ (reference sequence). The CDR3 loop spans 15 amino acids. Based on the CDR3 plus reference TRBV7-7 and TRBJ2-2, the full variable domain is GAGVSQSPRYKVTKRGQDVTLRCDPISSHATLYWYQQALGQGPEFLTYFNYEAQPDKSGLPSDRFSAERPEGSISTLTIQRTEQRDSAMYRCASSLAAAGDGELFFGEGSRLTVL.